A selection of T cell receptor beta chains follows, all from one sample in a study of blood T cell repertoires in COVID-19. Data came from immunoSEQ multiplex PCR; TCRdb stores just in-frame clones and leaves some out. The repertoire consists of 150,000 to 200,000 clones, with 82% occurring once and the leading ten covering around 7%. The sequenced sample was peripheral blood. These receptors were taken from a woman aged 40-49 years with COVID-19, enrolled during active disease. Each CDR3 is given with its conserved first and last residue. D genes are given only for firm matches. The size entry is marked missing in some rows and otherwise reads once, few, many or a size class.

v_call,d_call,j_call,clone_size,cdr3_nt,cdr3_aa
TRBV19,-,TRBJ1-4,-,TGTGCCAGTAGTAGCAGGGGCGCAACTAATGAAAAACTGTTTTTT,CASSSRGATNEKLFF
TRBV19,-,TRBJ2-3,-,TGTGCCAGTAGTATGTTGGGGGGATTGGCAGATACGCAGTATTTT,CASSMLGGLADTQYF
TRBV18,TRBD1,TRBJ1-1,-,TGTGCCAGCTCACGACAGGGGTCGAACACTGAAGCTTTCTTT,CASSRQGSNTEAFF
TRBV19,-,TRBJ1-5,-,TGTGCCAGTAGTATGGGGTACAGGGCATCTCAGCCCCAGCATTTT,CASSMGYRASQPQHF
TRBV2,TRBD1,TRBJ1-1,few,TGTGCCAGCAGTGGACAGGGGAACACTGAAGCTTTCTTT,CASSGQGNTEAFF
TRBV4-1,-,TRBJ2-1,-,TGCGCCAGCAGCCAAGACACTAGTCGGGTGGGCAATGAGCAGTTCTTC,CASSQDTSRVGNEQFF
TRBV6-5,TRBD1,TRBJ1-1,-,TGTGCCAGCAGCCCGGACAGGGGGCATGATGAAGCTTTCTTT,CASSPDRGHDEAFF
TRBV21-1,-,TRBJ2-7,-,TGTGCCAGCAGAAATACCAACAGGGGGCGGGGGTATTATTACGAGCAGTACTTC,CASRNTNRGRGYYYEQYF
TRBV7-2,TRBD2,TRBJ2-1,-,TGTGCCAGCAGCTTTCTAGCGGGGGGGCTCAATGAGCAGTTCTTC,CASSFLAGGLNEQFF
TRBV28,TRBD1,TRBJ1-1,once,TGTGCCAGCAGTGCCCCGGGACAGTACACTGAAGCTTTCTTT,CASSAPGQYTEAFF
TRBV7-9,-,TRBJ2-2,-,TGTGCCAGCAGCTTAGTCAGGGGAGTCACCGGGGAGCTGTTTTTT,CASSLVRGVTGELFF
TRBV28,TRBD1,TRBJ2-7,-,TGTGCCAGCAGTATTTTCCGGGACAGTGCCTACGAGCAGTACTTC,CASSIFRDSAYEQYF
TRBV18,-,TRBJ2-1,once,TGTGCCAGCTCACCGGCGGCGGCCCACAATGAGCAGTTCTTC,CASSPAAAHNEQFF
TRBV28,-,TRBJ2-7,-,TGTGCCAGCAGTTGGGGGGATTACGAGCAGTACTTC,CASSWGDYEQYF
TRBV9,TRBD2,TRBJ2-7,once,TGTGCCAGCAGCGTTTTAGCGGGCCGGGGCGAGCAGTACTTC,CASSVLAGRGEQYF
TRBV5-4,TRBD1,TRBJ1-1,-,TGTGCCAGCAGCTTGGGGGGGACAGTGTTCACTGAAGCTTTCTTT,CASSLGGTVFTEAFF
TRBV27,TRBD2,TRBJ2-3,-,TGTGCCAGCAGTTCCCTGGGGGGGGGAAAGACAGATACGCAGTATTTT,CASSSLGGGKTDTQYF
TRBV2,-,TRBJ1-5,-,TGTGCCAGCAGCCTATCCCCGCAGGGTCCCCCCCAGCATTTT,CASSLSPQGPPQHF
TRBV5-1,-,TRBJ1-1,-,TGCGCCAGCAGCTTGGTCGGGTCTGAGAGCGGTGAAGCTTTCTTT,CASSLVGSESGEAFF
TRBV7-9,TRBD2,TRBJ2-1,-,TGTGCCAGCAGCTTAACTAGCGACGTTTACAATGAGCAGTTCTTC,CASSLTSDVYNEQFF
TRBV19,TRBD1,TRBJ2-2,-,TGTGCCAGTAGTGCTGTCTGGGGACAGGGGGACCCTTACACCGGGGAGCTGTTTTTT,CASSAVWGQGDPYTGELFF
TRBV13,-,TRBJ2-1,-,TGTGCCAGCAGCTTAGGTAGCTCCTACAATGAGCAGTTCTTC,CASSLGSSYNEQFF